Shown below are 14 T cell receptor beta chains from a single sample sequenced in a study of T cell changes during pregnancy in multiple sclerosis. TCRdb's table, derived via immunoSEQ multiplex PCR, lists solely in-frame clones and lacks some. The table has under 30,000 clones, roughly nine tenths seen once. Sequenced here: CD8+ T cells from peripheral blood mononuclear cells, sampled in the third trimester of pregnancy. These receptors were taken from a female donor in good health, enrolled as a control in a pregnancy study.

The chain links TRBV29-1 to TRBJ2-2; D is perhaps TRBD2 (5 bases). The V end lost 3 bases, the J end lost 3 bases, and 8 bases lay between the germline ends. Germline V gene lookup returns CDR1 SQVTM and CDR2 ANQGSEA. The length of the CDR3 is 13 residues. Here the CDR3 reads CSVDALDTGELFF. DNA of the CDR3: TGCAGCGTTGACGCACTAGACACCGGGGAGCTGTTTTTT.

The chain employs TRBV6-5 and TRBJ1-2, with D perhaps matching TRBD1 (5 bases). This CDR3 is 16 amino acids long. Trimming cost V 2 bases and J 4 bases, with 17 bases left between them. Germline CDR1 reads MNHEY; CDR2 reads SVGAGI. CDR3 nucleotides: TGTGCCAGCAGTTACCAGTTACAGGCTTCGTCCTATGGCTACACCTTC. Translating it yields CASSYQLQASSYGYTF.

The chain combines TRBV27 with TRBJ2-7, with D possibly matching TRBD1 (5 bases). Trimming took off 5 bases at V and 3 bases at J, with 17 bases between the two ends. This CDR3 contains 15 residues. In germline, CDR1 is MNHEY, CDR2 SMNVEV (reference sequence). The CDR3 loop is CASSALRDSIYEQYF. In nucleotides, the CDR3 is TGTGCCAGCAGTGCTCTCAGGGATTCGATCTACGAGCAGTACTTC.

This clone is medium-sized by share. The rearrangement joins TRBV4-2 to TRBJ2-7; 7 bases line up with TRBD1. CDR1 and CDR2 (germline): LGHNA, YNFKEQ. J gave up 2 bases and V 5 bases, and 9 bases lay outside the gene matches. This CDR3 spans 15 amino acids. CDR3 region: CASSNEFGQAYEQYF. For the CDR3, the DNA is TGTGCCAGCAGCAATGAGTTCGGACAGGCCTACGAGCAGTACTTC.

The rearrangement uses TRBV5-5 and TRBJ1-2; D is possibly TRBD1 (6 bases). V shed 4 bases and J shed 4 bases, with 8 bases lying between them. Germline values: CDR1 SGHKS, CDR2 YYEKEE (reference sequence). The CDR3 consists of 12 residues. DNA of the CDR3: TGTGCCAGCAGCCCCAGGGGCTATGGCTACACCTTC. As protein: CASSPRGYGYTF. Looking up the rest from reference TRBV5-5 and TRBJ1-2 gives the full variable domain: DAGVTQSPTHLIKTRGQQVTLRCSPISGHKSVSWYQQVLGQGPQFIFQYYEKEERGRGNFPDRFSARQFPNYSSELNVNALLLGDSALYLCASSPRGYGYTFGSGTRLTVV.

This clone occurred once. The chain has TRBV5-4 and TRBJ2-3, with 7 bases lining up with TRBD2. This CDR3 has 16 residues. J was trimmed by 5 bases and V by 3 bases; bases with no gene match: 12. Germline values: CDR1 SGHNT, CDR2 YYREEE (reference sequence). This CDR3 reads CASSSHPGGRLDTQYF. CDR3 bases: TGTGCCAGCAGCTCACATCCGGGGGGACGGTTAGATACGCAGTATTTT.

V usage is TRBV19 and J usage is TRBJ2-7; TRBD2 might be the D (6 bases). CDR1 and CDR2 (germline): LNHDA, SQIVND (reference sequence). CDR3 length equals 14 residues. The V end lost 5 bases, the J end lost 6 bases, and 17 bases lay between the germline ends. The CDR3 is CASSPLGGLIEQYF. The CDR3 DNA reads TGTGCCAGTAGTCCCCTGGGAGGCCTGATCGAGCAGTACTTC.

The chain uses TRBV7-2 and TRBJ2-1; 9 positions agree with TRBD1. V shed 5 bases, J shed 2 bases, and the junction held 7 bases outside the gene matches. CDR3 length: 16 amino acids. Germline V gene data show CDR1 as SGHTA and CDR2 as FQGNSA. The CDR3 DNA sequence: TGTGCCAGCAGCAGCCCGGGACAGGGTCCCTACAATGAGCAGTTCTTC. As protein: CASSSPGQGPYNEQFF. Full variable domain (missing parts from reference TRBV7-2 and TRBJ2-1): GAGVSQSPSNKVTEKGKDVELRCDPISGHTALYWYRQSLGQGLEFLIYFQGNSAPDKSGLPSDRFSAERTGGSVSTLTIQRTQQEDSAVYLCASSSPGQGPYNEQFFGPGTRLTVL.

The CDR3 loop is CASSEQGENTGELFF. Written as DNA, the CDR3 is TGCGCCAGCAGTGAGCAGGGGGAAAACACCGGGGAGCTGTTTTTT. This chain uses TRBV10-1 with TRBJ2-2; TRBD1 matches at 7 bases. After removal of 2 bases from V and 2 bases from J, the junction contained 2 bases not matched to a gene. Germline V CDR1 and CDR2: WNHNN, SYGVQD (reference sequence). The CDR3 contains 15 residues.

CDR3 sequence: CASSWTAGPVNTEAFF. The CDR3 DNA follows: TGTGCCAGCAGTTGGACAGCCGGGCCCGTGAACACTGAAGCTTTCTTT. The chain combines TRBV28 with TRBJ1-1, with D maybe TRBD1 (6 bases). Germline V gene sequence: CDR1 MDHEN, CDR2 SYDVKM. CDR3 size: 16 residues. V shed 4 bases and J shed 0 bases, with 15 bases lying between them.

This CDR3 reads CAISSSPDEQFF. CDR3 DNA sequence: TGTGCCATCAGCTCCTCCCCGGATGAGCAGTTCTTC. The V and J genes are TRBV10-3 and TRBJ2-1; no definite D call. Trimming removed 6 bases from V and 8 bases from J, with 11 bases in between. CDR3 length: 12 residues. Germline lookup yields CDR1 ENHRY and CDR2 SYGVKD.

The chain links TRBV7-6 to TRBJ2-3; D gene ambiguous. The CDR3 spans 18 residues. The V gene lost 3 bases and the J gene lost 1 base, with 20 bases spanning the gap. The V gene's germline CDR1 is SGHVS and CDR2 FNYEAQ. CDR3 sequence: CASSFRNYSYRGTDTQYF. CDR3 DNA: TGTGCCAGCAGCTTTCGGAACTACTCGTACCGCGGCACAGATACGCAGTATTTT.

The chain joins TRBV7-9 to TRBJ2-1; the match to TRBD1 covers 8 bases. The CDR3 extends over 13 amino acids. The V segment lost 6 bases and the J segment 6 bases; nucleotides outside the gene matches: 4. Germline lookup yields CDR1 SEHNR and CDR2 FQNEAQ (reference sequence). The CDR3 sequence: CASSSTGANEQFF. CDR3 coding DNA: TGTGCCAGCAGTTCGACAGGGGCCAATGAGCAGTTCTTC.

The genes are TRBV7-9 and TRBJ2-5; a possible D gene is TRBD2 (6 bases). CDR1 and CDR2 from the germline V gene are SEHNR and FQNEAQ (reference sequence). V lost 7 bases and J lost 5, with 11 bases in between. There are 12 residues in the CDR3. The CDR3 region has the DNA TGTGCCAGCATCGGCCTAGCGGAGACCCAGTACTTC. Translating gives CASIGLAETQYF.